This T cell receptor (beta chain) stems from a study of memory CD4+ T cells and cytomegalovirus serostatus. Measured with immunoSEQ multiplex PCR; TCRdb has only the in-frame clones, and not every one. The table shows around 38,000 clones, with less than 80% occurring only once. This clone was detected ten times or more. V was pared by 5 bases and J by 2 bases, with 6 bases between. This CDR3 spans 12 amino acids. Germline loops: CDR1 ENHRY, CDR2 SYGVKD. The sort gate was single viable CD3+CD4+CD8-CD45RO+ cells for memory CD4+ T cells. Positive selection with CD4 microbeads enriched total CD4+ T cells.

The material sequenced was memory CD4+ T cells from blood. This clonotype was sampled from an adult in good health and CMV-seronegative. The chain carries TRBV10-3 and TRBJ1-1; D ambiguous. The CDR3 is CAISTPNTEAFF. CDR3 DNA: TGTGCCATCAGTACACCTAACACTGAAGCTTTCTTT.